A single sample gave rise to the 29 T cell receptor beta chains below, sequenced in a study of T cell repertoires in cytomegalovirus infection. From the reads, TCRdb called clonotypes with MiXCR, one entry per CDR3 protein. The table lists 150,000 to 200,000 distinct CDR3 sequences, approximately 17% of them singletons. The sequencing sample was made of CD8+ T cells from PBMCs. Every receptor here comes from a human donor in good health (CMV status not recorded). Some clones in this sample may be carry-over from other donors' samples.

Points on this clonotype: One junction end does not reproduce the germline sequence, and a read error may be involved. This chain links TRBV7-6 with TRBJ1-4, with a possible D match to TRBD1 (5 bases). Germline V lookup: CDR1 SGHVS, CDR2 FNYEAQ. This CDR3 has 16 amino acids. The CDR3 reads CVSSLAGGTGVGKLFF. Written as DNA, the CDR3 is TGTGTCAGCAGCTTGGCCGGCGGGACCGGAGTCGGAAAACTGTTTTTT.

This chain connects TRBV28 to TRBJ1-4; no clear D gene. The germline CDR1 and CDR2 sequences are MDHEN and SYDVKM. The V end lost 3 bases, the J end lost 0 bases, and 14 bases lay between the germline ends. The CDR3 is 17 amino acids. CDR3 DNA sequence: TGTGCCAGCAGTTTCCCCGGGGAGGGCGCAACTAATGAAAAACTGTTTTTT. Residues: CASSFPGEGATNEKLFF.

This clonotype was detected only a few times. The chain carries TRBV7-2 and TRBJ2-1; the D is unclear. The germline CDR1 and CDR2 sequences are SGHTA and FQGNSA. This CDR3 has 18 amino acids. The germline V and J ends were trimmed by 4 bases and 6 bases, with 25 bases remaining between them. This CDR3 reads CASSSTHGRVDFANEQFF. CDR3 nucleotide sequence: TGTGCCAGCAGCTCCACCCACGGACGGGTAGATTTTGCCAATGAGCAGTTCTTC.

The chain has TRBV4-3 and TRBJ1-3; 7 nucleotides agree with TRBD1. After removal of 2 bases from V and 1 base from J, the junction contained 2 bases not matched to a gene. This CDR3 has 15 residues. Germline loops: CDR1 LGHNA, CDR2 YSLEER. The DNA of the CDR3 is TGCGCCAGCAGCCAAAACAGGGGATCTGGAAACACCATATATTTT. Translated, it gives CASSQNRGSGNTIYF.

V gene TRBV7-9 combines with J gene TRBJ1-2, with D perhaps matching TRBD1 (6 bases). This CDR3 spans 17 amino acids. In germline, CDR1 is SEHNR, CDR2 FQNEAQ (reference sequence). The V gene lost 2 bases and the J gene lost 2 bases, with 18 bases spanning the gap. Written as DNA, the CDR3 is TGTGCCAGCAGCTTACCCCCCCGGACAGAATCAAACTATGGCTACACCTTC. This codes for CASSLPPRTESNYGYTF.

The chain carries TRBV4-1 and TRBJ1-1, with D hard to call. CDR1 MGHRA and CDR2 YSYEKL come from the germline V gene. Trimming pared 1 base from V and 8 bases from J, leaving 11 bases between. The CDR3 totals 13 residues. The CDR3: CASSQVYVTEAFF. Written as DNA, the CDR3 is TGCGCCAGCAGCCAAGTGTACGTTACGGAAGCTTTCTTT.

This clonotype was picked up a small number of times. The J gene is TRBJ1-1, the V gene TRBV7-2; D might be TRBD1 (5 bases). Between the trimmed V and J ends, which lost 3 bases and 0 bases, there was a span of 8 bases. CDR3 length: 14 amino acids. CDR1 and CDR2 from the germline V gene are SGHTA and FQGNSA. CDR3 DNA sequence: TGTGCCAGCAGCTTTACAGGTATGAACACTGAAGCTTTCTTT. Amino acids: CASSFTGMNTEAFF.

In its sample, this clonotype was seen once. The rearrangement uses TRBV19 and TRBJ2-2, with 7 bases aligning to TRBD2. The CDR3 covers 15 residues. With 6 bases clipped from V and 7 bases from J, the junction kept 11 bases outside the gene matches. Looked up from germline, CDR1 is LNHDA and CDR2 is SQIVND (reference sequence). The CDR3 protein is CASRSGTSDVGELFF. The CDR3 DNA is TGTGCCAGTAGATCCGGTACTAGCGATGTCGGGGAGCTGTTTTTT.

The sample holds a few counts of this clonotype. The rearrangement links TRBV7-9 to TRBJ2-2, with a weak D call TRBD2 (5 bases). The germline gives CDR1 SEHNR, CDR2 FQNEAQ (reference sequence). There are 14 residues in the CDR3. V lost 10 bases and J lost 1, with 13 bases in between. The DNA of the CDR3 is TGTGCCATCTGGGAGCGGCAGAACACCGGGGAGCTGTTTTTT. Protein: CAIWERQNTGELFF.

V gene TRBV9 combines with J gene TRBJ1-2; D call uncertain. V was cut by 3 bases and J by 6 bases, with 18 bases left in between. The germline gives CDR1 SGDLS, CDR2 YYNGEE. This CDR3 spans 15 amino acids. This CDR3 reads CASSALEKQSHGYTF. The CDR3 DNA reads as TGTGCCAGCAGCGCATTAGAAAAACAGTCTCATGGCTACACCTTC.

This clonotype was detected many times. The V call is TRBV4-1, the J call TRBJ2-3; tentatively, D is TRBD2 (5 bases). The CDR3 consists of 14 residues. Deletions cut 0 bases from V and 9 bases from J, with 13 bases between. Germline loops: CDR1 MGHRA, CDR2 YSYEKL. Here the CDR3 DNA reads TGCGCCAGCAGCCAAGAGGACTTCGCAAGGACGCAGTATTTT. Amino acid sequence: CASSQEDFARTQYF.

The table lists this clonotype with a few counts. This chain uses TRBV28 with TRBJ2-5, with 10 positions matching TRBD1. Germline-derived CDR1 and CDR2 are MDHEN and SYDVKM. Trimming cost V 4 bases and J 2 bases; bases outside gene matches: 22. This CDR3 region has 21 residues. CDR3 in amino acids: CASSSPSEGTGVLPIQETQYF. CDR3 coding DNA: TGTGCCAGCAGTTCACCGTCTGAGGGGACAGGGGTTCTCCCAATTCAAGAGACCCAGTACTTC.

The V and J genes are TRBV7-2 and TRBJ2-7; D is undetermined. Germline CDR1 SGHTA, CDR2 FQGNSA. This CDR3 spans 12 amino acids. Between the trimmed V and J ends, which lost 4 bases and 3 bases, there was a span of 7 bases. The CDR3 protein is CASSSPLYEQYF. The CDR3 DNA sequence: TGTGCCAGCAGCTCTCCTCTCTACGAGCAGTACTTC.

This clonotype was observed a few times. The chain carries TRBV11-2 and TRBJ2-1; the D call may be TRBD1 or TRBD2 (7 bases each). CDR3 length equals 15 residues. Germline CDR1 and CDR2: SGHAT and FQNNGV. V was clipped by 7 bases and J by 5 bases, with 18 bases between them. The CDR3 coding sequence is TGTGCCAGCATCAGGGGGGGCGATTACAACAATGAGCAGTTCTTC. Its translation: CASIRGGDYNNEQFF.

In its sample, this clonotype was seen a few times. The gene calls are TRBV11-2 and TRBJ1-2; unclear D gene. Trimming took 4 bases from V and 8 from J, leaving 14 bases between them. This CDR3 region has 13 residues. CDR1 is SGHAT, CDR2 FQNNGV, per germline. CDR3 nucleotides: TGTGCCAGCAGCTCGCCGGAAGGAGTCGGCTACACCTTC. It translates to CASSSPEGVGYTF.

The chain employs TRBV7-8 and TRBJ2-7; the match to TRBD1 covers 8 bases. The V and J ends lost 1 base and 6 bases, in that order; junction bases with no gene match: 8. Germline values: CDR1 SGHVS, CDR2 FQNEAQ. CDR3 size: 15 residues. CDR3 region: CASSLVGQGFREQYF. The CDR3 coding sequence is TGTGCCAGCAGCTTAGTAGGACAGGGTTTTCGCGAGCAGTACTTC.

In this sample, this clonotype turned up a few times. V usage is TRBV29-1 and J usage is TRBJ2-7, with 9 bases lining up with TRBD1. CDR1 and CDR2 (germline): SQVTM, ANQGSEA. This CDR3 has 15 residues. The ends lost 3 bases at V and 2 bases at J; junction bases unmatched: 8. CDR3 nucleotides: TGCAGCGTTGAGGGATCCGGGACAGGGCCCTACGAGCAGTACTTC. Its protein product is CSVEGSGTGPYEQYF.

This clonotype turned up a few times. This chain joins TRBV7-6 and TRBJ2-3, with TRBD1 matching 8 bases. The junction had 9 bases not matched to a gene; V was cut back by 5 bases and J by 2 bases. The CDR3 totals 16 residues. Germline V gene lookup returns CDR1 SGHVS and CDR2 FNYEAQ. The CDR3 DNA reads TGTGCCAGCAGCGGGCGGACAGGGAGATACACAGATACGCAGTATTTT. This encodes CASSGRTGRYTDTQYF.

In its sample, this clonotype was seen a few times. This chain uses TRBV29-1 with TRBJ2-1; TRBD2 matches 14 bases. Trimming removed 6 bases from V and 9 bases from J; junction bases left unmatched: 4. The length of the CDR3 is 13 residues. Germline-derived CDR1 and CDR2 are SQVTM and ANQGSEA. The CDR3 DNA follows: TGCAGCGTCGGACTAGCGGGGGGCCTTGAGCAGTTCTTC. It codes for CSVGLAGGLEQFF.

This chain joins TRBV6-1 and TRBJ2-3; 9 bases match TRBD2. J gave up 3 bases and V 7 bases, and 11 bases lay outside the gene matches. CDR3 length equals 16 residues. Germline CDR1 is MNHNS and CDR2 is SASEGT. As DNA, the CDR3 is TGTGCCAGCAACCACCGGGCTAGCGGGGCAACAGATACGCAGTATTTT. Residues: CASNHRASGATDTQYF.

The chain links TRBV7-7 to TRBJ1-2; TRBD1 matches 8 bases. CDR1 SSHAT and CDR2 FNYEAQ come from the germline V gene (reference sequence). The CDR3 sequence is 16 residues long. After removal of 5 bases from V and 4 bases from J, the junction contained 12 bases not matched to a gene. CDR3 nucleotides: TGTGCCAGCAGCGGGAAGGTAGGGACAGGACCCTATGGCTACACCTTC. Its translation: CASSGKVGTGPYGYTF. The full variable domain, completed using reference TRBV7-7 and TRBJ1-2, is GAGVSQSPRYKVTKRGQDVTLRCDPISSHATLYWYQQALGQGPEFLTYFNYEAQPDKSGLPSDRFSAERPEGSISTLTIQRTEQRDSAMYRCASSGKVGTGPYGYTFGSGTRLTVV.

This clonotype has more than one count but fewer than ten. V gene TRBV7-6 combines with J gene TRBJ2-1; 9 nucleotides line up with TRBD1. Germline CDR1 is SGHVS and CDR2 is FNYEAQ. This CDR3 region has 16 residues. V lost 8 bases and J lost 8; bases outside the gene matches: 16. The chain's CDR3 is CASWSRDRESTDEQFF. Here the CDR3 DNA reads TGTGCCAGCTGGTCAAGGGACAGGGAATCCACTGATGAGCAGTTCTTC.

This clonotype appeared a few times. The V and J genes are TRBV9 and TRBJ1-1; 7 nucleotides agree with TRBD1. The length of the CDR3 is 16 residues. Trimming removed 4 bases from V and 0 bases from J; junction bases left unmatched: 9. Germline CDR1 and CDR2: SGDLS and YYNGEE. In DNA, the CDR3 is TGTGCCAGCAGCCCTCGACAGGGCCGCATGAACACTGAAGCTTTCTTT. This encodes CASSPRQGRMNTEAFF.

This clonotype was observed a few times. V is TRBV7-6 and J is TRBJ2-7; D is unresolved. The V and J ends lost 1 base and 5 bases respectively, with 9 bases between them. CDR1 is SGHVS, CDR2 FNYEAQ, per germline. The CDR3 has 13 residues. In DNA form, the CDR3 reads TGTGCCAGCAGCTTAGGACCCTTCGACGAGCAGTACTTC. As protein: CASSLGPFDEQYF.

This clonotype was counted only a few times. This chain connects TRBV7-9 to TRBJ2-4; 9 nucleotides agree with TRBD1. V gave up 3 bases and J gave up 0 bases; unmatched junction bases: 15. This CDR3 region has 20 residues. Germline values: CDR1 SEHNR, CDR2 FQNEAQ (reference sequence). The CDR3 DNA follows: TGTGCCAGCAGCTTGACCGACAGGACAGGGGTTGAACTAGCCAAAAACATTCAGTACTTC. Translation gives CASSLTDRTGVELAKNIQYF.

This clonotype appeared a few times. J is TRBJ1-1 and V is TRBV7-2; no firm D call. The CDR3 extends over 13 amino acids. Germline values: CDR1 SGHTA, CDR2 FQGNSA. V was trimmed by 5 bases and J by 7 bases, leaving 14 bases between them. Written as DNA, the CDR3 is TGTGCCAGCAGCCCGGGTTCATATGGTGAAGCTTTCTTT. Translating it yields CASSPGSYGEAFF. The full variable domain, rest sourced from reference TRBV7-2 and TRBJ1-1, is GAGVSQSPSNKVTEKGKDVELRCDPISGHTALYWYRQSLGQGLEFLIYFQGNSAPDKSGLPSDRFSAERTGGSVSTLTIQRTQQEDSAVYLCASSPGSYGEAFFGQGTRLTVV.

CDR3: CASRRQGPTEAFF. The CDR3 nucleotides are TGTGCCAGCAGAAGACAGGGGCCGACTGAAGCTTTCTTT. This chain joins TRBV6-2 or TRBV6-3 and TRBJ1-1; 8 nucleotides agree with TRBD1. The CDR3 runs to 13 residues. The V gene end was trimmed by 6 bases and the J gene end by 5 bases; junction bases not matched to a gene: 5. Germline V gene sequence: CDR1 MNHEY, CDR2 SVGEGT.

The rearrangement uses TRBV7-2 and TRBJ2-5; TRBD2 matches 8 bases. CDR3 size: 16 residues. The germline gives CDR1 SGHTA, CDR2 FQGNSA. With 1 base clipped from V and 1 base from J, the junction kept 5 bases outside the gene matches. The CDR3 bases are TGTGCCAGCAGCTTAGAGGTGCGGGGGGCCCAAGAGACCCAGTACTTC. Translated: CASSLEVRGAQETQYF.

This clonotype was observed at least ten times. V usage is TRBV28 and J usage is TRBJ2-7, with D perhaps TRBD1 (5 bases). V was trimmed by 6 bases and J by 2 bases, leaving 14 bases between them. This CDR3 is built from 14 residues. Germline V lookup: CDR1 MDHEN, CDR2 SYDVKM. The CDR3 loop reads CASRGSTEPYEQYF. The CDR3 DNA reads TGTGCCAGCAGGGGATCGACAGAGCCCTACGAGCAGTACTTC.